These 26 T cell receptor beta chains share one sample of origin, sequenced in a study of T cell responses to AZD1222 COVID-19 vaccine. Measured with immunoSEQ multiplex PCR; TCRdb has only the in-frame clones, and not every one. The sample lists about 110,000 clones; 70% to 90% were seen once. This specimen consisted of peripheral blood, obtained 28 days after the second AZD1222 dose. The source is an adult who received the AZD1222 COVID-19 vaccine.

This clone was picked up a small number of times. This chain joins TRBV18 and TRBJ1-6, with a weak D call TRBD1 (5 bases). With 3 bases removed from V and 7 bases from J, the gap between germline ends came to 13 bases. CDR3 length: 15 amino acids. The germline gives CDR1 KGHSH, CDR2 LQKENI. DNA for the CDR3: TGTGCCAGCTCACCGGGACGGACCCCCAATTCACCCCTCCACTTT. Its translation is CASSPGRTPNSPLHF.

V usage is TRBV10-3 and J usage is TRBJ2-7, with TRBD2 matching over 8 bases. After removal of 4 bases from V and 0 bases from J, the junction contained 5 bases not matched to a gene. Germline V gene data show CDR1 as ENHRY and CDR2 as SYGVKD. There are 15 residues in the CDR3. In nucleotides, the CDR3 is TGTGCCATCAGTGGGGAGCGGGGGATCTCCTACGAGCAGTACTTC. This sequence encodes CAISGERGISYEQYF.

This clone was seen just once. This chain connects TRBV5-1 to TRBJ1-1; 8 nucleotides match TRBD1. The CDR3 is 14 amino acids. The V gene's germline CDR1 is SGHRS and CDR2 YFSETQ. V gave up 4 bases and J gave up 3 bases; unmatched junction bases: 5. CDR3 in amino acids: CASSETGEDTEAFF. CDR3 in DNA: TGCGCCAGCAGCGAGACAGGGGAAGACACTGAAGCTTTCTTT.

The V call is TRBV27, the J call TRBJ1-3, with D tentatively TRBD1 (5 bases). Germline CDR1 is MNHEY and CDR2 is SMNVEV (reference sequence). Between the trimmed V and J ends, which lost 2 bases and 4 bases, there was a span of 15 bases. CDR3 length equals 16 residues. CDR3: CASSLTAGPPGNTIYF. CDR3 in DNA: TGTGCCAGCAGTTTAACGGCGGGACCCCCAGGAAACACCATATATTTT.

The J gene is TRBJ1-6, the V gene TRBV28, with 7 bases identical to TRBD1. The J segment lost 7 bases and the V segment lost 3 bases, leaving 6 bases of the junction unmatched. This CDR3 spans 15 amino acids. Germline V gene lookup returns CDR1 MDHEN and CDR2 SYDVKM. The CDR3 DNA reads TGTGCCAGCAGTTTCCTAGACAGGGTGAATTCACCCCTCCACTTT. Translated: CASSFLDRVNSPLHF. The full variable domain, its missing parts supplied by reference TRBV28 and TRBJ1-6, is DVKVTQSSRYLVKRTGEKVFLECVQDMDHENMFWYRQDPGLGLRLIYFSYDVKMKEKGDIPEGYSVSREKKERFSLILESASTNQTSMYLCASSFLDRVNSPLHFGNGTRLTVT.

On this clone: Other DNA sequences from this sample encode an identical CDR3 as well. This chain joins TRBV12-3 or TRBV12-4 and TRBJ1-1; D unclear. This CDR3 spans 12 amino acids. Trimming removed 9 bases from V and 1 base from J, with 9 bases in between. DNA of the CDR3: TGTGCCAGTAGTCGTTGGAACACTGAAGCTTTCTTT. It is translated as CASSRWNTEAFF.

This chain joins TRBV11-2 and TRBJ1-3, with TRBD1 identical over 9 bases. CDR3 size: 16 residues. The germline CDR1 and CDR2 sequences are SGHAT and FQNNGV. V dropped 5 bases and J dropped 2; count of bases not matched to a gene: 7. CDR3 coding DNA: TGTGCCAGCAGCGGCACGGGACAGGGTGCTGGAAACACCATATATTTT. Residues: CASSGTGQGAGNTIYF.

This clone was picked up a small number of times. The gene calls are TRBV6-1 and TRBJ1-3; possible D gene TRBD1, 6 bases. The CDR3 contains 16 residues. Trimming stripped 3 bases from V and 0 bases from J, with 12 bases between. The germline gives CDR1 MNHNS, CDR2 SASEGT. CDR3 coding DNA: TGTGCCAGCAGTGACGTTGGACAGACCTCTGGAAACACCATATATTTT. Protein: CASSDVGQTSGNTIYF.

The chain combines TRBV7-7 with TRBJ2-2, with 11 bases lining up with TRBD1. Germline lookup yields CDR1 SSHAT and CDR2 FNYEAQ (reference sequence). The junction had 7 bases not matched to a gene; V was cut back by 4 bases and J by 3 bases. The CDR3 has 17 residues. The CDR3 protein is CASSSTGTGGDTGELFF. CDR3 nucleotides: TGTGCCAGCAGCTCAACCGGGACAGGGGGTGACACCGGGGAGCTGTTTTTT.

The rearrangement uses TRBV7-2 and TRBJ2-7; D gene uncertain. Germline V gene sequence: CDR1 SGHTA, CDR2 FQGNSA. Trimming took 5 bases from V and 3 from J, leaving 8 bases between them. The CDR3 runs to 12 residues. The CDR3 DNA reads as TGTGCCAGCAGCAACCTTGGCTACGAGCAGTACTTC. The encoded protein is CASSNLGYEQYF.

V gene TRBV18 combines with J gene TRBJ2-3, with D perhaps matching TRBD2 (6 bases). The CDR3 runs 17 residues. V lost 0 bases, J lost 3 bases, and 16 bases lay in between. The germline V gene encodes CDR1 KGHSH and CDR2 LQKENI. This chain's CDR3 is CASSPPTSRGGTDTQYF. CDR3 nucleotides: TGTGCCAGCTCACCACCTACGTCGCGGGGCGGTACAGATACGCAGTATTTT.

Notes on this clone: The same CDR3 is also encoded by other DNA sequences in this sample. The chain carries TRBV7-6 and TRBJ2-3; D is unresolved. The V and J ends lost 3 bases and 1 base respectively, with 5 bases between them. CDR3 length: 13 amino acids. The V gene's germline CDR1 is SGHVS and CDR2 FNYEAQ. CDR3 sequence (DNA): TGTGCCAGCAGCTTGTTTCGCACAGATACGCAGTATTTT. Its protein product is CASSLFRTDTQYF.

This chain uses TRBV18 with TRBJ2-5; either TRBD1 or TRBD2 may fit D (6 bases each). Germline CDR1 KGHSH, CDR2 LQKENI. Trimming removed 5 bases at V and 1 base at J, with 14 bases between. The CDR3 runs to 15 residues. CDR3 amino acids: CASSTQGGGQETQYF. The CDR3 nucleotides read TGTGCCAGCTCAACTCAAGGGGGAGGCCAAGAGACCCAGTACTTC.

The table lists this clone with a count of one. V is TRBV7-8 and J is TRBJ1-1; possible D gene TRBD1, 5 bases. Germline assignment: CDR1 SGHVS and CDR2 FQNEAQ. The CDR3 is made up of 14 amino acids. V lost 5 bases and J 8 bases, leaving 18 bases between the germline ends. For the CDR3, the DNA is TGTGCCAGCAGCCACCCCGGGGCAGCACGGGAAGCTTTCTTT. Its protein is CASSHPGAAREAFF. Combining the CDR3 with reference TRBV7-8 and TRBJ1-1 gives the whole variable domain GAGVSQSPRYKVAKRGQDVALRCDPISGHVSLFWYQQALGQGPEFLTYFQNEAQLDKSGLPSDRFFAERPEGSVSTLKIQRTQQEDSAVYLCASSHPGAAREAFFGQGTRLTVV.

This chain joins TRBV21-1 and TRBJ2-7; the D segment call TRBD2 is taken from the table without a DNA check. TRBV21-1 is given as a pseudogene. The CDR3 spans 14 residues. CDR3 sequence: CASSTHVLPYEQYF. The CDR3 bases are TGTGCCAGCAGCACCCACGTACTGCCCTACGAGCAGTACTTC.

The rearrangement links TRBV5-1 to TRBJ1-2, with a possible D match to TRBD1 (5 bases). V lost 0 bases and J lost 0, with 12 bases in between. Germline lookup yields CDR1 SGHRS and CDR2 YFSETQ. The CDR3 totals 16 residues. This CDR3 reads CASSLGVGDANYGYTF. CDR3 in DNA: TGCGCCAGCAGCTTGGGAGTCGGGGACGCTAACTATGGCTACACCTTC.

The V and J genes are TRBV19 and TRBJ2-3, with TRBD2 matching 7 bases. The trim removed 4 bases at V and 8 bases at J, leaving 6 bases unmatched. The CDR3 is made up of 13 amino acids. Germline assignment: CDR1 LNHDA and CDR2 SQIVND (reference sequence). Here the CDR3 DNA reads TGTGCCAGTAGTAAAACTAGCGCGGGTACGCAGTATTTT. This codes for CASSKTSAGTQYF.

The chain links TRBV6-6 to TRBJ2-7; the D gene is possibly TRBD2 (6 bases). The germline V and J ends were trimmed by 7 bases and 1 base, with 14 bases remaining between them. Germline loops: CDR1 MNHNY, CDR2 SVGAGI (reference sequence). CDR3 length equals 14 residues. CDR3 amino acids: CASTGGVRSYEQYF. CDR3 coding DNA: TGTGCCAGCACTGGAGGGGTTCGTTCCTACGAGCAGTACTTC.

In its sample, this clone was seen a few times. The chain employs TRBV5-1 and TRBJ1-6, with no clear D. The V and J ends lost 2 bases and 5 bases respectively, with 8 bases between them. Germline values: CDR1 SGHRS, CDR2 YFSETQ. The CDR3 has 14 residues. The CDR3: CASSFSMDNSPLHF. The CDR3 bases are TGCGCCAGCAGCTTCTCAATGGATAATTCACCCCTCCACTTT. The whole variable domain, filled in from reference TRBV5-1 and TRBJ1-6, reads KAGVTQTPRYLIKTRGQQVTLSCSPISGHRSVSWYQQTPGQGLQFLFEYFSETQRNKGNFPGRFSGRQFSNSRSEMNVSTLELGDSALYLCASSFSMDNSPLHFGNGTRLTVT.

This sequence joins TRBV2 and TRBJ1-2; 7 bases align to TRBD1. After removal of 10 bases from V and 8 bases from J, the junction contained 13 bases not matched to a gene. The V gene's germline CDR1 is SNHLY and CDR2 FYNNEI. There are 13 residues in the CDR3. CDR3 nucleotides: TGTGCCACCCGCGGGACAGCAAAAAGGGGCTACACCTTC. This encodes CATRGTAKRGYTF.

This chain connects TRBV5-3 to TRBJ2-7; D tentatively reads TRBD1 or TRBD2 (7 bases each). TRBV5-3 is marked as an open reading frame, function uncertain. The CDR3 runs to 14 residues. The V end was cut by 4 bases, the J end by 3 bases, with 14 bases between. CDR3 coding DNA: TGTGCCAGAAGCCGCGACAGGGAGGGCTACGAGCAGTACTTC. This translates into CARSRDREGYEQYF.

The chain combines TRBV7-3 with TRBJ2-7; 8 nucleotides agree with TRBD1. CDR1 and CDR2 (germline): SGHTA, FQGTGA. V dropped 2 bases and J dropped 6; count of bases not matched to a gene: 3. The CDR3 has 13 amino acids. The CDR3 sequence: CASSLDRGGEQYF. DNA for the CDR3: TGTGCCAGCAGCTTAGACAGGGGAGGCGAGCAGTACTTC.

This chain uses TRBV21-1 with TRBJ1-2. TRBV21-1 is labeled a pseudogene. CDR3 length: 17 amino acids. CDR3 in amino acids: CANPSGRDSKTKRGYTF. CDR3 DNA sequence: TGTGCCAACCCGAGTGGCCGAGATTCTAAGACCAAAAGGGGCTACACCTTC.

In this sample, this clone turned up once. This chain connects TRBV5-1 to TRBJ1-6; D gene uncertain. Trimming took off 0 bases at V and 4 bases at J, with 8 bases between the two ends. CDR1 and CDR2 (germline): SGHRS, YFSETQ. This CDR3 region has 15 residues. CDR3 nucleotide sequence: TGCGCCAGCAGCTTGGGAGGATTTTATAATTCACCCCTCCACTTT. It encodes CASSLGGFYNSPLHF.

V usage is TRBV3-1 (or the pseudogene TRBV3-2) and J usage is TRBJ1-2, with D perhaps TRBD1 (6 bases). V was clipped by 3 bases and J by 4 bases, with 15 bases between them. The CDR3 is 15 residues long. Looked up from germline, CDR1 is LGHDT and CDR2 is YNNKEL (reference sequence). The CDR3 region has the DNA TGTGCCAGCAGCCAGGCCGGACAGCCCTTCTATGGCTACACCTTC. Its translation is CASSQAGQPFYGYTF.

The chain joins TRBV5-1 to TRBJ2-1; D gene unclear. CDR3 length: 17 residues. Germline CDR1 is SGHRS and CDR2 is YFSETQ. Trimming stripped 0 bases from V and 0 bases from J, with 13 bases between. DNA of the CDR3: TGCGCCAGCAGCTTGGTCGGCTCCCCTAACTCCTACAATGAGCAGTTCTTC. It is translated as CASSLVGSPNSYNEQFF. Full variable domain (missing parts from reference TRBV5-1 and TRBJ2-1): KAGVTQTPRYLIKTRGQQVTLSCSPISGHRSVSWYQQTPGQGLQFLFEYFSETQRNKGNFPGRFSGRQFSNSRSEMNVSTLELGDSALYLCASSLVGSPNSYNEQFFGPGTRLTVL.